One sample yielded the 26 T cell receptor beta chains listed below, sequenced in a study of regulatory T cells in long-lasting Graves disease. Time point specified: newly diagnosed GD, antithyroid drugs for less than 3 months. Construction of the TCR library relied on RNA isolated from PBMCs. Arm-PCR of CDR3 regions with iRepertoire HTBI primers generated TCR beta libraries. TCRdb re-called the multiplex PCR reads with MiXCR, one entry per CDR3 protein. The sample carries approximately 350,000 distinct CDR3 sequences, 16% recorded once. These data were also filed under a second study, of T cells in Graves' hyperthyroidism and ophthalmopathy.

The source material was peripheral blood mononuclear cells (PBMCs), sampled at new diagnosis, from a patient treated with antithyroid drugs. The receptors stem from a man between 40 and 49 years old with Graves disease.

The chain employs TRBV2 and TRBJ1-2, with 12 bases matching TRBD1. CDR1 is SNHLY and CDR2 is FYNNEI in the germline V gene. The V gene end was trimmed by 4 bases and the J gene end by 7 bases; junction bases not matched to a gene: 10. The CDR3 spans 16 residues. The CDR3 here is CASSVSGTGGRRGYTF. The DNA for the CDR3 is TGTGCCAGCAGTGTTAGCGGGACAGGGGGCCGGCGTGGCTACACCTTC.

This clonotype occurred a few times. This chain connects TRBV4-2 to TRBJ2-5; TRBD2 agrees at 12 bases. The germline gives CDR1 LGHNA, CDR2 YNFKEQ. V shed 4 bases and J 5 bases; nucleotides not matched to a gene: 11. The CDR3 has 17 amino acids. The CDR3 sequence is CASSLPSGGAFMETQYF. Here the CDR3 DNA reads TGTGCCAGCAGCCTGCCTAGCGGGGGGGCTTTCATGGAGACCCAGTACTTC.

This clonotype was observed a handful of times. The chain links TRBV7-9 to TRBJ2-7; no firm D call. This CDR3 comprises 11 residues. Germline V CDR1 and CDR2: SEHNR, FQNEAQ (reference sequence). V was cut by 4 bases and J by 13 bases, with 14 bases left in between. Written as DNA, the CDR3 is TGTGCCAGCAGCTCCACACCGAAGATTTACTTC. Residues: CASSSTPKIYF.

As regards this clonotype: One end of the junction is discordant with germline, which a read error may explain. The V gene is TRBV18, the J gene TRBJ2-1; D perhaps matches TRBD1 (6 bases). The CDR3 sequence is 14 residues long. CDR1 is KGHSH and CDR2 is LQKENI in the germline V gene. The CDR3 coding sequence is TGTGCCAGATCACAAGGACAGATTTACAATGAGCAGTTCTTC. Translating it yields CARSQGQIYNEQFF.

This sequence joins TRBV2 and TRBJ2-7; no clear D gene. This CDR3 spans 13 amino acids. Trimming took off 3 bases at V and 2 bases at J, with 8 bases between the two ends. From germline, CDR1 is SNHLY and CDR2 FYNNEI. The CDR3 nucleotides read TGTGCCAGCAGTGACCCAGTTACCTACGAGCAGTACTTC. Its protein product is CASSDPVTYEQYF. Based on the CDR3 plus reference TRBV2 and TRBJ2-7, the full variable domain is EPEVTQTPSHQVTQMGQEVILRCVPISNHLYFYWYRQILGQKVEFLVSFYNNEISEKSEIFDDQFSVERPDGSNFTLKIRSTKLEDSAMYFCASSDPVTYEQYFGPGTRLTVT.

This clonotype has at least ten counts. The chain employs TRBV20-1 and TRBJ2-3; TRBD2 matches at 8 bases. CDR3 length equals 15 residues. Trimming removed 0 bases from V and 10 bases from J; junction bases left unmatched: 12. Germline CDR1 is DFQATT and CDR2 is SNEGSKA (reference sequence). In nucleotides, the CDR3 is TGCAGTGCTAGAGAACTAGCGGTAGGACCTTATCCGCAGTATTTT. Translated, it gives CSARELAVGPYPQYF.

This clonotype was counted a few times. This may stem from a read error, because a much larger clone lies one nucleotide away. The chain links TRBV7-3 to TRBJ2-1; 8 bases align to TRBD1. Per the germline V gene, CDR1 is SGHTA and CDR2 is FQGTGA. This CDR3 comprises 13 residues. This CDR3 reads CAGSSTGENEQFF. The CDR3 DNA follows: TGTGCCGGCAGCTCGACAGGGGAGAATGAGCAGTTCTTC.

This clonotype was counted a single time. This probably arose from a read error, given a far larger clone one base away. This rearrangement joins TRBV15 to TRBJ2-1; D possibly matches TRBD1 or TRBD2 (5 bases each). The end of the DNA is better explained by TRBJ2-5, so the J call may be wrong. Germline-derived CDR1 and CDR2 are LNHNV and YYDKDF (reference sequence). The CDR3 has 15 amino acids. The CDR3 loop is CATSRAGRLEETQYF. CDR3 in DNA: TGTGCCACCAGCAGAGCGGGGCGCCTCGAAGAGACCCAGTACTTC.

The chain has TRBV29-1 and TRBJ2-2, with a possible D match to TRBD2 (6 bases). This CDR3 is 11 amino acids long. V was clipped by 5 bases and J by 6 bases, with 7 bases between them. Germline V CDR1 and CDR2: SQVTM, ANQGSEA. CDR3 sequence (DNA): TGCAGCGTTAGGAGGGCCGGGGAGCTGTTTTTT. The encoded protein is CSVRRAGELFF.

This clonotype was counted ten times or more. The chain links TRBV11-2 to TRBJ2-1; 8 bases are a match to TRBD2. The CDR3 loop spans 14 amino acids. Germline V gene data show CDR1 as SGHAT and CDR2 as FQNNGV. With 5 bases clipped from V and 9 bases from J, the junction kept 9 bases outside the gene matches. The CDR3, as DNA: TGTGCCAGCAGCCCCGGACGGGAGGGAGGTGAGCAGTTCTTC. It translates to CASSPGREGGEQFF.

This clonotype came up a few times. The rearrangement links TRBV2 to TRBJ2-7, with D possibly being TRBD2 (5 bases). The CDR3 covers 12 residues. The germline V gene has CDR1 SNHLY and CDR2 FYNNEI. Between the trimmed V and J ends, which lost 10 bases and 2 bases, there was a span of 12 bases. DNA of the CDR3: TGTGCCATTCCGACGGGAACCTACGAGCAGTACTTC. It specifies CAIPTGTYEQYF. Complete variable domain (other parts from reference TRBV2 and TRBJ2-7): EPEVTQTPSHQVTQMGQEVILRCVPISNHLYFYWYRQILGQKVEFLVSFYNNEISEKSEIFDDQFSVERPDGSNFTLKIRSTKLEDSAMYFCAIPTGTYEQYFGPGTRLTVT.

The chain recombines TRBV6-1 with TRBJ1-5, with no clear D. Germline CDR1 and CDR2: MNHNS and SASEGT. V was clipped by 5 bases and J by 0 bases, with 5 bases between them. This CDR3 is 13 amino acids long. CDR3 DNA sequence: TGTGCCAGCAGTCGCGGTAGCAATCAGCCCCAGCATTTT. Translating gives CASSRGSNQPQHF.

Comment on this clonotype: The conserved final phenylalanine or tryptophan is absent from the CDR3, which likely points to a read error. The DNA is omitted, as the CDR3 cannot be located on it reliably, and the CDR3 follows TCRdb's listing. CDR3 in amino acids: CASTLNPRAEGI. The gene calls are TRBV5-8 and TRBJ1-1; the table's D call TRBD1 went unverified against the DNA. The CDR3 numbers 12 amino acids, ends counted. CDR1 and CDR2 from the germline V gene are SGHTS and YDEGEE.

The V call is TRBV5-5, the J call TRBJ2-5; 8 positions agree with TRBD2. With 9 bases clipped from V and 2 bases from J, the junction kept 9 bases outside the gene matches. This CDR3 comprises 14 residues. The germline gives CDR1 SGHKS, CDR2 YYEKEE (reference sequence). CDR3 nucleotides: TGTGCCACCGGGAGGGCCAAGTCTCAAGAGACCCAGTACTTC. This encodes CATGRAKSQETQYF. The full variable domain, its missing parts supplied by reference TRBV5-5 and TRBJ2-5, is DAGVTQSPTHLIKTRGQQVTLRCSPISGHKSVSWYQQVLGQGPQFIFQYYEKEERGRGNFPDRFSARQFPNYSSELNVNALLLGDSALYLCATGRAKSQETQYFGPGTRLLVL.

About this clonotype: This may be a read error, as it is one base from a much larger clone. The CDR3 DNA is TGTGCCAGCAGTTTATTCCCCCCCGGGGAGAACACTGAAGCTTTCTTT. This gives the protein CASSLFPPGENTEAFF. The chain is built from TRBV28 and TRBJ1-1; D call uncertain. The CDR3 is 16 amino acids. Germline CDR1 reads MDHEN; CDR2 reads SYDVKM. V was pared by 1 base and J by 1 base, with 13 bases between.

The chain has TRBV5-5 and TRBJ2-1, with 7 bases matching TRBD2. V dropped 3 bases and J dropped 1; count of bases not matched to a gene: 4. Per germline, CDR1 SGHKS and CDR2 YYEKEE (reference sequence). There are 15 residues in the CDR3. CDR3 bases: TGTGCCAGCAGCTCCACTAGCGATTCCTACAATGAGCAGTTCTTC. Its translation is CASSSTSDSYNEQFF. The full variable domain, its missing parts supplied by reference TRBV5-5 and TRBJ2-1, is DAGVTQSPTHLIKTRGQQVTLRCSPISGHKSVSWYQQVLGQGPQFIFQYYEKEERGRGNFPDRFSARQFPNYSSELNVNALLLGDSALYLCASSSTSDSYNEQFFGPGTRLTVL.

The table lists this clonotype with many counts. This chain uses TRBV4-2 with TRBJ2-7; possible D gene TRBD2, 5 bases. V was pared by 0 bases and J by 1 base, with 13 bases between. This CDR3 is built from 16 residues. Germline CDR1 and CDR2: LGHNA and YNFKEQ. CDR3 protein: CASSQDRRSRSYEQYF. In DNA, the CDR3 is TGTGCCAGCAGCCAAGATCGGAGGTCTAGATCCTACGAGCAGTACTTC.

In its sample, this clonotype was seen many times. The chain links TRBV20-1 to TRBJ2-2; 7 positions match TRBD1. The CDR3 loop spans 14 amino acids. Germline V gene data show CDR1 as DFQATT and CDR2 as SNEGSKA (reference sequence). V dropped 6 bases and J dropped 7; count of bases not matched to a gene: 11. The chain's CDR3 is CSANFKGAGGELFF. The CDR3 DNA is TGCAGTGCCAATTTTAAGGGGGCCGGCGGGGAGCTGTTTTTT.

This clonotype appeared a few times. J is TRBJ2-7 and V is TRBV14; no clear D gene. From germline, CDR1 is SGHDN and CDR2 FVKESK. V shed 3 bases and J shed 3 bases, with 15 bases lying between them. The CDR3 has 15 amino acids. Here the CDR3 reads CASSHSASPYYEQYF. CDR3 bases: TGTGCCAGCAGCCATTCCGCCAGCCCCTACTACGAGCAGTACTTC. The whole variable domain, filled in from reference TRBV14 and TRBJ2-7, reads EAGVTQFPSHSVIEKGQTVTLRCDPISGHDNLYWYRRVMGKEIKFLLHFVKESKQDESGMPNNRFLAERTGGTYSTLKVQPAELEDSGVYFCASSHSASPYYEQYFGPGTRLTVT.

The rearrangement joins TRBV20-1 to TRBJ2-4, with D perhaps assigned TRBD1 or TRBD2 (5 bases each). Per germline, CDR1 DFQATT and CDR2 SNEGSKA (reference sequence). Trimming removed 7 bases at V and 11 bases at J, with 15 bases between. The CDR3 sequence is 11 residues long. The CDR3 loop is CSGTGPSVQYF. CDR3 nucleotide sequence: TGCAGTGGTACGGGACCGAGTGTTCAGTACTTC.

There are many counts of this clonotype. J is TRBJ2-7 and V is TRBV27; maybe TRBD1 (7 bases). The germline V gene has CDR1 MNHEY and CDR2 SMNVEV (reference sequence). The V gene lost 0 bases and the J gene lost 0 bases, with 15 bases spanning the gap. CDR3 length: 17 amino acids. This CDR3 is CASSLSVAGTDSYEQYF. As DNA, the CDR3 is TGTGCCAGCAGTTTATCGGTTGCGGGGACAGACTCCTACGAGCAGTACTTC.

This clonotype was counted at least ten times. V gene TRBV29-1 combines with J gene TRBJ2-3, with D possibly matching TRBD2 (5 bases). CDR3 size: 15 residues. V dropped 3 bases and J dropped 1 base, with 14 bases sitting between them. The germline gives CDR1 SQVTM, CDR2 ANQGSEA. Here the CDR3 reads CSVDVRRRGTDTQYF. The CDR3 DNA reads TGCAGCGTTGACGTTAGGAGGCGGGGCACAGATACGCAGTATTTT.

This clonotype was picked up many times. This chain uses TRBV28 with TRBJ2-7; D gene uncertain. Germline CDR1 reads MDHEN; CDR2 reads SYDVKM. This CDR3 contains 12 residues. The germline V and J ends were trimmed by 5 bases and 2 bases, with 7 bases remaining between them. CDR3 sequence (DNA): TGTGCCAGCAGTGGCTTGGCCTACGAGCAGTACTTC. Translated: CASSGLAYEQYF.

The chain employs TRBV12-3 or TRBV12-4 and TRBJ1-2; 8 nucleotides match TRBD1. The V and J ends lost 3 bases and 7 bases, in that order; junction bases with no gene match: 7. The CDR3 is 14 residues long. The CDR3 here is CASSFETGDSGYTF. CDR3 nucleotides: TGTGCCAGCAGTTTCGAGACAGGGGACAGTGGCTACACCTTC.

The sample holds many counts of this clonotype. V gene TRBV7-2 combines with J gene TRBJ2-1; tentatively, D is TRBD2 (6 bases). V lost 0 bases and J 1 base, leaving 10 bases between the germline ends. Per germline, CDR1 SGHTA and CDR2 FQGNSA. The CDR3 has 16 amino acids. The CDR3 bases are TGTGCCAGCAGCTTAGCGGGGGGTCATTCCTACAATGAGCAGTTCTTC. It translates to CASSLAGGHSYNEQFF. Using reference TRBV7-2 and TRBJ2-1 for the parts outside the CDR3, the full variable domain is GAGVSQSPSNKVTEKGKDVELRCDPISGHTALYWYRQSLGQGLEFLIYFQGNSAPDKSGLPSDRFSAERTGGSVSTLTIQRTQQEDSAVYLCASSLAGGHSYNEQFFGPGTRLTVL.

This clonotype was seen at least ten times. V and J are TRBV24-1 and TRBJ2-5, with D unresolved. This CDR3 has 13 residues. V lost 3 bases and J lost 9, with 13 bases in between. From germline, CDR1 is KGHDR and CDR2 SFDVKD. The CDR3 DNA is TGTGCCACCAGTGATCGTCTCCTCGAGGCCCAGTACTTC. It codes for CATSDRLLEAQYF.